The TCR beta chain described here comes from a study of monozygotic twins with inflammatory bowel disease (dated by TCRdb to between 2018 and 2021). With respect to the entire study: The complete study included 28 monozygotic twin pairs: 19 IBD-discordant Danish pairs and nine German pairs, of which four were IBD-concordant and five were IBD-discordant. Each individual had, on average, about 151 000 unique TCRalpha sequences and 181 000 unique TCRbeta sequences available for analysis. Within discordant pairs, disease-associated traits were sought mainly by comparing IBD patients with their genetically identical healthy co-twins.

The protocol used for the library was 5' RACE. Each TCR library was prepared from about 3.5 ug of total RNA. For each sample, cDNA was synthesized in eight separate reactions using SMARTScribe reverse transcriptase. During cDNA synthesis, template switching introduced unique molecular identifiers that contained a 6-nucleotide sample barcode. Amplification of TCRalpha and TCRbeta cDNA involved two nested PCRs of 16 and 9 cycles, and each PCR was followed by bead purification. Before amplification, cDNA was treated with uracil DNA-glycosylase and purified using the QIAquick PCR purification kit. The second PCR added Illumina TruSeq-compatible adapters along with sample-specific barcodes. TapeStation and Qubit were used to check library quality and concentration, and around 4.7 ng of each library was pooled. Pooled libraries were sequenced on an Illumina HiSeq2500 single-index Rapid Run with 2 x 100 bp reads and custom sequencing primers. Per the authors' processing: UMI-based consensus assembly with MiGEC version 1.2.6 was used to correct PCR and sequencing errors. MiXCR version 2.1.1 was used to carry out V(D)J alignment, clonotype assembly and CDR3 extraction. Gene usage, clonotype sharing and MAIT/NKT TCR abundance were normalised by analysing the top 1000, 10 000 and 20 000 clonotypes per sample. After downsampling to 27 000 UMIs, diversity was calculated as the inverse Simpson index using the vegan R package. Statistical testing used paired Mann-Whitney U tests on the discordant twin pairs and applied Benjamini-Hochberg correction for multiple testing. Reads reprocessed by TCRdb are summarized as one entry per CDR3 protein sequence, and DNA is absent. For this entry, the V and J calls and clone size follow TCRdb and not the study's own pipeline. The table of this sample itemizes approximately 380,000 distinct CDR3 sequences. The top ten hold 2.5% to 3% of the sample.

From each donor, a roughly 2.3 ml peripheral blood sample was drawn into PAXgene tubes and stored at -80 degrees C. Without T cell sorting, total RNA was isolated from whole blood using the PAXgene blood miRNA kit on an automated QIAcube. Peripheral blood from monozygotic twin pairs who were concordant or discordant for inflammatory bowel disease underwent deep TCRalpha and TCRbeta repertoire profiling using unique molecular barcoding. Smoking habits were recorded for all twin pairs, with individuals classified as current, former or never smokers. Note on this clonotype: No antigen is known for it.

Paper-wide results and their limitations: The analysis was unable to tell different T cell subtypes apart. Because patients were on differing immunosuppressive treatments, the repertoires may have picked up extra background noise and inter-individual variability. Repertoire similarity did not differ between concordant and discordant twins, possibly due to limited statistical power. IBD patients shared fewer clonotypes with other individuals than healthy twins did, most markedly in patients showing signs of disease activity. No single strong signal or clonotype linked to IBD turned up in the results, so the idea that one exists was not supported. TCRbeta repertoire diversity, by inverse Simpson index, was decreased in IBD patients compared with their healthy co-twins.

The CDR3 runs 15 amino acids, cysteine and phenylalanine included. No nucleotide data were recorded. Looking up the germline V gene yields CDR1 SGHRS and CDR2 YFSETQ. The chain links TRBV5-1 with TRBJ2-3; TCRdb selects TRBD1, and the lack of DNA leaves this call unchecked. The sequenced sample was blood. This receptor was identified in a human donor with ulcerative colitis or Crohn's disease, or a healthy co-twin of an affected twin (not recorded which). The CDR3 has the sequence CASSIRDKRWDTQYF.